This TCR beta chain was captured by sequencing in a study of identical twins. General study results and limits: Out-of-frame TCR alpha sharing in monozygotic twins exceeded recombination model predictions.

TCRdb re-called the 5' RACE reads through MiXCR, storing one row per CDR3 protein. The repertoire consists of around 1.7 million distinct CDR3 sequences, with about 30% occurring once and the leading ten covering about 0.27%. The germline V and J ends were trimmed by 3 bases and 3 bases, with 13 bases remaining between them. The germline V gene has CDR1 SGHRS and CDR2 YFSETQ. CDR3 length equals 15 residues. About this clonotype itself: Its target is unknown.

The chain recombines TRBV5-1 with TRBJ2-1; D could derive from TRBD1 or TRBD2 (5 bases each). The clonotype was recovered from a newborn girl in good health. The source material was cord blood. The DNA for the CDR3 is TGCGCCAGCAGCTGGGGACGGGGATTCTACAATGAGCAGTTCTTC. As protein: CASSWGRGFYNEQFF. Complete variable domain (other parts from reference TRBV5-1 and TRBJ2-1): KAGVTQTPRYLIKTRGQQVTLSCSPISGHRSVSWYQQTPGQGLQFLFEYFSETQRNKGNFPGRFSGRQFSNSRSEMNVSTLELGDSALYLCASSWGRGFYNEQFFGPGTRLTVL.